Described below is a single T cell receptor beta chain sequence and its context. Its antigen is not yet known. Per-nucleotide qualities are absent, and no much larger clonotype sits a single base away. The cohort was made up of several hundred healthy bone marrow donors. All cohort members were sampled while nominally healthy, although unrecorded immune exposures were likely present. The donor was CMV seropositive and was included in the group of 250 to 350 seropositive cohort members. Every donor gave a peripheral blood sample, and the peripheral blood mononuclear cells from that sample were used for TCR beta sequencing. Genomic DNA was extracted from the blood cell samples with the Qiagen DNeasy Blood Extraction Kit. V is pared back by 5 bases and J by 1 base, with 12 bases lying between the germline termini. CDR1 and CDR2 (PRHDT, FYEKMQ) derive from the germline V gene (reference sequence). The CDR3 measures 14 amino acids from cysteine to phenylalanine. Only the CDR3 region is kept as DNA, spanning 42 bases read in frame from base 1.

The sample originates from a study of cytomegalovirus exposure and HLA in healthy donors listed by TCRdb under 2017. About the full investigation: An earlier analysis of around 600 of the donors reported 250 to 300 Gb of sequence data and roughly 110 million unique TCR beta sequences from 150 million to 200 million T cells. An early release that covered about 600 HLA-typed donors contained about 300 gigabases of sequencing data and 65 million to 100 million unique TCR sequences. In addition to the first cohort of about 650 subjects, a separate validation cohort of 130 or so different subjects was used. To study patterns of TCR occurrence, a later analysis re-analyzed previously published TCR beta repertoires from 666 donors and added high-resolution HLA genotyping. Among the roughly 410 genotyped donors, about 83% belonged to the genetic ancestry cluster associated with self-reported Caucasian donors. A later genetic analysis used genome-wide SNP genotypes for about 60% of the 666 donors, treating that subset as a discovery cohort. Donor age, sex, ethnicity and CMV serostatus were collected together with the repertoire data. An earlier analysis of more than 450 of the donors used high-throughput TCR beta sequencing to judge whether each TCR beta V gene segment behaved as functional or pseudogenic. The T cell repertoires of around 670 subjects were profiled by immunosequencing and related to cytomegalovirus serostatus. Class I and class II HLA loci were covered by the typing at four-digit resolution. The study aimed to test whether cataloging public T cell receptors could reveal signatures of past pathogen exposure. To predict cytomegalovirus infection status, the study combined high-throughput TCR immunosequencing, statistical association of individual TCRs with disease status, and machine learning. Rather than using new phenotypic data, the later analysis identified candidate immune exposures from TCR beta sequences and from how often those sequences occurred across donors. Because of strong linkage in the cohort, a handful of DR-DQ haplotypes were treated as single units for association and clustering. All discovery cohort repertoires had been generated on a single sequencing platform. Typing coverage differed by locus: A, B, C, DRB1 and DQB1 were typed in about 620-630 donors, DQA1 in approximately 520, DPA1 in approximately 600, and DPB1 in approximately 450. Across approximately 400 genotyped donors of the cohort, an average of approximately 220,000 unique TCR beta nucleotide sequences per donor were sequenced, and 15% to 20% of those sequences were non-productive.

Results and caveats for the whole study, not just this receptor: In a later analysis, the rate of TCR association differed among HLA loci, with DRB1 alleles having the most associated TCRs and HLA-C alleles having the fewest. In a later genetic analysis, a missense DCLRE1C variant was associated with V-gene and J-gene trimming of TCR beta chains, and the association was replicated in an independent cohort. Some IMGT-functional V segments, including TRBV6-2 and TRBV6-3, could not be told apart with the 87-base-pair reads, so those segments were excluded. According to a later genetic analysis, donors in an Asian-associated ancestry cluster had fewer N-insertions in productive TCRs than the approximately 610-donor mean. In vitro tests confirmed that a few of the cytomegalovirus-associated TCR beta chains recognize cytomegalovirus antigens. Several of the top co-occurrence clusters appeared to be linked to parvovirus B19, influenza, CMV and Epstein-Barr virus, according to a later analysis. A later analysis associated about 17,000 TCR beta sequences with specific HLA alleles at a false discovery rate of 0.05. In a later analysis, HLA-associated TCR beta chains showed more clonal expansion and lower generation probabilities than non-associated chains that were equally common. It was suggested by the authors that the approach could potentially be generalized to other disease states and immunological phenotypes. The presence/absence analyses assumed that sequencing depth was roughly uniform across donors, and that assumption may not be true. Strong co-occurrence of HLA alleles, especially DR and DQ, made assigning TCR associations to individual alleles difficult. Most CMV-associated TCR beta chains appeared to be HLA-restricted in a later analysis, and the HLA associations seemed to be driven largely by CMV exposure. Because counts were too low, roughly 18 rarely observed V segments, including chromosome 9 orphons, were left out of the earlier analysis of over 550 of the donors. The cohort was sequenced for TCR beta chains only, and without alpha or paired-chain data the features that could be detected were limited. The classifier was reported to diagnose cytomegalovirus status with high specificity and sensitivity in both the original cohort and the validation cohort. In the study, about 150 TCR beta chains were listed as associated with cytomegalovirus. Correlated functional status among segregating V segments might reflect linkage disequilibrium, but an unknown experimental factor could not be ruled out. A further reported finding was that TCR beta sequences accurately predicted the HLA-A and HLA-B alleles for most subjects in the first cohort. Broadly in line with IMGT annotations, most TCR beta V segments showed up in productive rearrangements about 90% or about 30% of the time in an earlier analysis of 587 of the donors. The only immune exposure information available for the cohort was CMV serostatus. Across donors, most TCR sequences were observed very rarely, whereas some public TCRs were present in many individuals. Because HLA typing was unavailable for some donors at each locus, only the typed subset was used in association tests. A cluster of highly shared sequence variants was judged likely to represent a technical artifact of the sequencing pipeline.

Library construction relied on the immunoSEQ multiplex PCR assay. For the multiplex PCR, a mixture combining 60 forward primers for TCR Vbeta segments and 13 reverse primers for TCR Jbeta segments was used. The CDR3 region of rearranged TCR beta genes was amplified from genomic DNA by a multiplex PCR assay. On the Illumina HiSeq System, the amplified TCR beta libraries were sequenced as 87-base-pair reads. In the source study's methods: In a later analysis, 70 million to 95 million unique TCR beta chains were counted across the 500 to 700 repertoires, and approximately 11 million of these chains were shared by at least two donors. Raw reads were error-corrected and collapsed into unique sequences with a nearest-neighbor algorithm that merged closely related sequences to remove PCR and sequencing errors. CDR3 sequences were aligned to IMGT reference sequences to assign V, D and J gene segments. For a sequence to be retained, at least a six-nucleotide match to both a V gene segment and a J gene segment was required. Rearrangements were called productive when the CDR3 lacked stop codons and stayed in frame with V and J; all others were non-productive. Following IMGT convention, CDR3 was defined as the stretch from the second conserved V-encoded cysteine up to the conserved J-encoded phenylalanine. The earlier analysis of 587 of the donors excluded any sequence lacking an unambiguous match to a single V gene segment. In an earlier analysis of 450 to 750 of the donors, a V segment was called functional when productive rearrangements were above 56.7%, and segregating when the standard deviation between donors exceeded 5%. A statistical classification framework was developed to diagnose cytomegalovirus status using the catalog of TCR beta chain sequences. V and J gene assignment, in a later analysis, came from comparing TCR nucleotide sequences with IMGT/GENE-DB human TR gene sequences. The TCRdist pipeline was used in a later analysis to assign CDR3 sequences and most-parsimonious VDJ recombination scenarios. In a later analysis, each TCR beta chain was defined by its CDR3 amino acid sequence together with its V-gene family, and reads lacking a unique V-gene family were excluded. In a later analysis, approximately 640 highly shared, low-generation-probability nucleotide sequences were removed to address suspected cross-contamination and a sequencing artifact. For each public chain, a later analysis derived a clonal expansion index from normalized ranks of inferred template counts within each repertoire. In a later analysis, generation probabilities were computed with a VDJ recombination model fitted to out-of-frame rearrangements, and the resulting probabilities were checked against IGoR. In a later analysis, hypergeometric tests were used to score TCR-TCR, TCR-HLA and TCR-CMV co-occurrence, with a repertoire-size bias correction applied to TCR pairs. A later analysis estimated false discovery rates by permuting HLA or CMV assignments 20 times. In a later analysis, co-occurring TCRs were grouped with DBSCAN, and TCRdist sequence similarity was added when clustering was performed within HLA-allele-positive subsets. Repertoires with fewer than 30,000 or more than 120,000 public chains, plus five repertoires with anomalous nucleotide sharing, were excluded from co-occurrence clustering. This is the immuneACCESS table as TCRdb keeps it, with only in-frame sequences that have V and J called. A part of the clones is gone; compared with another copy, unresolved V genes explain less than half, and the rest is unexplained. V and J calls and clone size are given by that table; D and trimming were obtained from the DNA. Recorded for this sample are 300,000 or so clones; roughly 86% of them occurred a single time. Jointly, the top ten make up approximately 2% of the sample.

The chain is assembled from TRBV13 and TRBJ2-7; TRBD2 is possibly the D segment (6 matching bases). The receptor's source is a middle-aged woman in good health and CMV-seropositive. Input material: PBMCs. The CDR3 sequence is CASSTGLSSYEQYF. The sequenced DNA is TGTGCCAGCAGCACCGGACTAAGTTCCTACGAGCAGTACTTC. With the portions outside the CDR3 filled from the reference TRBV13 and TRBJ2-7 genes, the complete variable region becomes AAGVIQSPRHLIKEKRETATLKCYPIPRHDTVYWYQQGPGQDPQFLISFYEKMQSDKGSIPDRFSAQQFSDYHSELNMSSLELGDSALYFCASSTGLSSYEQYFGPGTRLTVT.